This T cell receptor beta chain appears in the sequencing data of a study of T cell responses to AZD1222 COVID-19 vaccine. Study findings and constraints: Only a handful of individuals given AZD1222 were seropositive at baseline.

V gave up 5 bases and J gave up 8 bases, with 16 bases separating them. Germline CDR1 and CDR2: LNHDA and SQIVND (reference sequence). The CDR3 runs to 14 residues. Turning to this clone: Its antigen is currently unknown.

The repertoire was sequenced with immunoSEQ multiplex PCR; TCRdb's copy has only in-frame clones and lacks some. The sample has 180,000 or so clones; roughly nine tenths are singletons. The rearrangement links TRBV19 to TRBJ1-5, with no clear D. The receptor comes from an adult who received the AZD1222 COVID-19 vaccine. The starting material was peripheral blood, obtained 28 days after the second AZD1222 dose. Written as DNA, the CDR3 is TGTGCCAGTAGTGCCGTAGACGGAAGGGAGCCCCAGCATTTT. Translation: CASSAVDGREPQHF.